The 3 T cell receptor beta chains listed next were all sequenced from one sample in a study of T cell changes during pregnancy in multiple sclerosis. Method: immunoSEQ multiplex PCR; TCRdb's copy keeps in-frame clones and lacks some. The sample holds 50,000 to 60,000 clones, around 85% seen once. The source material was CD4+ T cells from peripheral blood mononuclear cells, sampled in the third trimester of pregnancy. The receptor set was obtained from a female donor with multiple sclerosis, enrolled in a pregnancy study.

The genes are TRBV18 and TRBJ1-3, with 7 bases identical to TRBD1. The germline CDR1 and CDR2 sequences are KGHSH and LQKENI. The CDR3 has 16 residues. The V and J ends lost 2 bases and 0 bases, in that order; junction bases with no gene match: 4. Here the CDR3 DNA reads TGTGCCAGCTCACCAATGACAGGGACCTCTGGAAACACCATATATTTT. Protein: CASSPMTGTSGNTIYF.

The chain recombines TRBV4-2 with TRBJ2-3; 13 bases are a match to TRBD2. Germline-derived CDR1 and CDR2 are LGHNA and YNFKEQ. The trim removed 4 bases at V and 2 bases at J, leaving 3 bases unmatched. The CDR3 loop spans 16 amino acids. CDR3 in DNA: TGTGCCAGCAGCCCGGGACTAGCGGGGATCACAGATACGCAGTATTTT. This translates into CASSPGLAGITDTQYF.

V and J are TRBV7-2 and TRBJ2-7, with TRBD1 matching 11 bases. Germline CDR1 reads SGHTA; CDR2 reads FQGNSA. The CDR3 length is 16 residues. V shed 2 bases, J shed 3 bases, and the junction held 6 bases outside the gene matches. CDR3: CASSLRDRGKYYEQYF. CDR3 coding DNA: TGTGCCAGCAGCTTAAGGGACAGGGGGAAGTACTACGAGCAGTACTTC.